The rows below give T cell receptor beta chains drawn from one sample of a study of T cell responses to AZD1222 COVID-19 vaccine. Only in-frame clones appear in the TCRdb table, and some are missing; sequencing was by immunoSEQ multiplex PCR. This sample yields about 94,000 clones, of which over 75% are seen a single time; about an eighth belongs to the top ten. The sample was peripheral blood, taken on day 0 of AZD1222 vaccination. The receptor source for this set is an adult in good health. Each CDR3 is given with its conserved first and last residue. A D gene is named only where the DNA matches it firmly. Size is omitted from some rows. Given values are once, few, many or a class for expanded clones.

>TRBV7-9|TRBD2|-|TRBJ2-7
CASSSLAGPYEQYF
TGTGCCAGCAGCTCACTAGCGGGGCCCTACGAGCAGTACTTC
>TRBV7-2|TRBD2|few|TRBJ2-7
CASSLAGGTAYEQYF
TGTGCCAGCAGCCTAGCGGGGGGGACCGCCTACGAGCAGTACTTC
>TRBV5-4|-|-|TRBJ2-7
CASSRRNSASYEQYF
TGTGCCAGCAGCCGGCGGAATAGCGCATCCTACGAGCAGTACTTC
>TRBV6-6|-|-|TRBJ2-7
CASSYLGEQYF
TGTGCCAGCAGTTATTTAGGCGAGCAGTACTTC
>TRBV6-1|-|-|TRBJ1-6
CASSEQRGDSPLHF
TGTGCCAGCAGTGAACAGAGAGGCGATTCACCCCTCCACTTT
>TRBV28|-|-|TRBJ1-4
CASNDGGNEKLFF
TGTGCCAGCAACGACGGGGGTAACGAAAAACTGTTTTTT
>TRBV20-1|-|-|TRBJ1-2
CSARDQGGYTF
TGCAGTGCTAGAGATCAGGGGGGCTACACCTTC
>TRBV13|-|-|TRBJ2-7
CASSLGGSSYEQYF
TGTGCCAGCAGCTTAGGGGGGAGCTCCTACGAGCAGTACTTC
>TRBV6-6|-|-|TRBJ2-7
CASSYDRTYEQYF
TGTGCCAGCAGTTATGACAGAACCTACGAGCAGTACTTC
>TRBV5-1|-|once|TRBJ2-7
CASSLDRVGEQYF
TGCGCCAGCAGCTTGGACAGGGTTGGCGAGCAGTACTTC
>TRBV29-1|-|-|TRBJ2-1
CSVTTGGEQFF
TGCAGCGTCACCACGGGTGGCGAGCAGTTCTTC
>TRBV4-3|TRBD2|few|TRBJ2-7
CASSQESGGPREQYF
TGCGCCAGCAGCCAAGAGAGCGGGGGTCCCCGCGAGCAGTACTTC
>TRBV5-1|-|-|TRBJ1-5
CASSRSGGGDQPQHF
TGCGCCAGCAGCCGGAGCGGAGGGGGGGATCAGCCCCAGCATTTT
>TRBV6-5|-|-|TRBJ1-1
CASSPTQGKAFF
TGTGCCAGCAGTCCGACCCAGGGGAAAGCTTTCTTT
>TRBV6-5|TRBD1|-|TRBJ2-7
CASSPRDRVGYEQYF
TGTGCCAGCAGTCCTCGGGACAGGGTAGGCTACGAGCAGTACTTC
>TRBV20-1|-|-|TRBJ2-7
CSASLGGYEQYF
TGCAGTGCTAGTCTCGGGGGCTACGAGCAGTACTTC
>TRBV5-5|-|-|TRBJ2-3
CASSPGTSTDTQYF
TGTGCCAGCAGCCCCGGGACAAGCACAGATACGCAGTATTTT
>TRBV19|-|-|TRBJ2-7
CASSIDLTTTSYEQYF
TGTGCCAGTAGTATAGATCTTACGACTACCTCCTACGAGCAGTACTTC
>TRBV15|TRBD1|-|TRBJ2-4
CATSRDGTGGKENIQYF
TGTGCCACCAGCAGAGATGGGACAGGGGGGAAGGAAAACATTCAGTACTTC
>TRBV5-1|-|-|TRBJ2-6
CASSLGADSGANVLTF
TGCGCCAGCAGCTTGGGCGCAGACTCTGGGGCCAACGTCCTGACTTTC
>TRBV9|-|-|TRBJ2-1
CASTGPGSSYNEQFF
TGTGCCAGCACAGGCCCAGGGAGCTCCTACAATGAGCAGTTCTTC
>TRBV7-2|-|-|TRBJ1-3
CASSRGGERNTIYF
TGTGCCAGCAGCAGAGGGGGGGAAAGAAACACCATATATTTT
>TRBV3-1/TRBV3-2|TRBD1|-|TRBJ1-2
CASSQRDSYGYTF
TGTGCCAGCAGCCAACGGGACAGCTATGGCTACACCTTC
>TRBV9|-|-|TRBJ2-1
CASSVDPNEQFF
TGTGCCAGCAGCGTAGACCCCAATGAGCAGTTCTTC
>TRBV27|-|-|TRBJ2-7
CASAPGASYEQYF
TGTGCCAGCGCCCCAGGAGCTTCCTACGAGCAGTACTTC
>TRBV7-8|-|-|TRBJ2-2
CASSGGYDTGELFF
TGTGCCAGCAGCGGGGGGTACGACACCGGGGAGCTGTTTTTT
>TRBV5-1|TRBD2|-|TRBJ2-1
CASSLLSSGGAHEQFF
TGCGCCAGCAGCTTGTTGTCTAGCGGGGGGGCACATGAGCAGTTCTTC
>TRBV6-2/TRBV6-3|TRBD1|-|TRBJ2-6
CASSYGDRGRGANVLTF
TGTGCCAGCAGTTACGGGGACAGGGGGCGTGGGGCCAACGTCCTGACTTTC
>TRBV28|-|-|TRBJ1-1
CASSLDDMNTEAFF
TGTGCCAGCAGTTTAGACGACATGAACACTGAAGCTTTCTTT
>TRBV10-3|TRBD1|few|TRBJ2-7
CAIRDRASYEQYF
TGTGCCATCAGGGACAGGGCCTCCTACGAGCAGTACTTC
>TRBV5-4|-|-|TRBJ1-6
CASSLALSPLHF
TGTGCCAGCAGCTTGGCACTTTCACCCCTCCACTTT
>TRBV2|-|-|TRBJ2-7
CASSGRRGRATAYEQYF
TGTGCCAGCAGTGGACGGAGGGGAAGAGCAACAGCCTACGAGCAGTACTTC
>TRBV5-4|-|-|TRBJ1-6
CASSLAGVDNSPLHF
TGTGCCAGCAGCTTGGCAGGGGTCGATAATTCACCCCTCCACTTT
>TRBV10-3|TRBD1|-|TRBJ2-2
CAINCRLPGGGHRGAVF
TGTGCCATCAATTGCCGCCTACCAGGGGGCGGTCACCGGGGAGCTGTTTTT
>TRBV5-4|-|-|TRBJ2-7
CASSLFHEQYF
TGTGCCAGCAGCTTGTTCCACGAGCAGTACTTC
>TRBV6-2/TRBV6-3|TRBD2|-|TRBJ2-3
CASSYVGTSGATDTQYF
TGTGCCAGCAGTTACGTTGGGACTAGCGGGGCGACGGATACGCAGTATTTT
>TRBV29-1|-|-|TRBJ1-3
CSVAYMGRAGNTIYF
TGCAGCGTTGCCTACATGGGCAGGGCTGGAAACACCATATATTTT